Listed here is a single T cell receptor beta chain. Its antigen is still unknown. The sample originates from a study of T-cell reconstitution after alpha-beta-depleted transplantation in children. Study-level results: Where alpha-beta T cells came from about two months after transplant was reportedly several hundred expanded graft clones. The authors attributed T-cell counts and diversity one year after transplant mostly to newly produced T cells.

Germline V gene lookup returns CDR1 SGHVS and CDR2 FQNEAQ. V lost 1 base and J lost 4; bases outside the gene matches: 5. There are 17 residues in the CDR3. The TCRbeta library incorporated unique molecular identifiers. In TCRdb, the PCR reads were re-called with MiXCR into one record per CDR3 protein. The data hold about 240,000 distinct CDR3 sequences, with roughly 25% observed a single time. V is TRBV7-8 and J is TRBJ2-4; 12 bases align to TRBD2. The material was PBMCs, obtained before TCRalphabeta/CD19-depleted stem cell transplant. The sequence was obtained from a girl aged 2 to 10 with Fanconi anemia, due to receive a stem cell transplant. In DNA, the CDR3 is TGTGCCAGCAGCTTAGTGGCTAGCGGGAGGGATAAAAACATTCAGTACTTC. The encoded protein is CASSLVASGRDKNIQYF.